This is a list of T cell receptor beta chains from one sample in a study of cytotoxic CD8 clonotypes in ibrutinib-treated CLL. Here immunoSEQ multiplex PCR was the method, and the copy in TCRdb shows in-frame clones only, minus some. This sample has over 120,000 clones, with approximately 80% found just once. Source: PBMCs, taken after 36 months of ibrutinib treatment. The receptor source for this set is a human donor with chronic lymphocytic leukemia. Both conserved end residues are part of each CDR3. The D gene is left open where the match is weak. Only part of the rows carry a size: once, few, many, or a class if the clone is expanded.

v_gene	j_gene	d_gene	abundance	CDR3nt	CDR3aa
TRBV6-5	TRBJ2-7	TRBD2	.	TGTGCCAGCAGTTACTTGGCGGGGGGCCTAGGAGAGCAGTACTTC	CASSYLAGGLGEQYF
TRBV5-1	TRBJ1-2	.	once	TGCGCCAGCAGCCTAAAAGACAGCTATGGCTACACCTTC	CASSLKDSYGYTF
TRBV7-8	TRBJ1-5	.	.	TGTGCCAGCAGCTTATTTACGTTAGGAGGGGGCAATCAGCCCCAGCATTTT	CASSLFTLGGGNQPQHF
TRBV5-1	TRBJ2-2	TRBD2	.	TGCGCCAGCAGCCGTCCCACTAGCGGCCTTGACGGGGAGCTGTTTTTT	CASSRPTSGLDGELFF
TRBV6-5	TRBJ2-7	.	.	TGTGCCAGCAGTTGGTACCCGGAATCCCCCTACGAGCAGTACTTC	CASSWYPESPYEQYF
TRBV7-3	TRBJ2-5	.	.	TGTGCCAGCAGCTTTAGCCCCAGGGAGACCCAGTACTTC	CASSFSPRETQYF
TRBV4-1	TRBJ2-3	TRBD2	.	TGCGCCAGCAGCTCCCCGGGGAGGGAGATCACAGATACGCAGTATTTT	CASSSPGREITDTQYF
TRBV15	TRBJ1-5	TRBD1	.	TGTGCCACCAGCAGAGCCAGAGCTGGGACAGAAAATCAGCCCCAGCATTTT	CATSRARAGTENQPQHF
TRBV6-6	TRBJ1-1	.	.	TGTGCCAGCAGTTACTCTGCCGTCCCTGAAGCTTTCTTT	CASSYSAVPEAFF
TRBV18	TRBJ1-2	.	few	TGTGCCAGCTCACCACTGCAGGAGAATGGCTACACCTTC	CASSPLQENGYTF
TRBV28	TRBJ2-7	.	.	TGTGCCAGCAGTTTGGGGGCTTTTTACAGGGCAAACGAGCAGTACTTC	CASSLGAFYRANEQYF
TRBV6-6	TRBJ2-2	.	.	TGTGCCAGCAGACCCCGGATCTCTTCCGGGGAGCTGTTTTTT	CASRPRISSGELFF
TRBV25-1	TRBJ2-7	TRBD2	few	TGTGCCAGCAGTAATCCGGAAACCGGGACTAGCGGGGGATACGAGCAGTACTTC	CASSNPETGTSGGYEQYF
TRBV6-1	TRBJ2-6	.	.	TGTGCCAGCAGTTGGGGTTTTGAGGCCAACGTCCTGACTTTC	CASSWGFEANVLTF
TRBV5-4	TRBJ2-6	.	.	TGTGCCAGCAGCTTGAGGTCGGCTGGGGCCAACGTCCTGACTTTC	CASSLRSAGANVLTF
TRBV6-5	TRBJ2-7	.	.	TGTGCCAGCAGTTACCGCGGACAGAGTATTACCTACGAGCAGTACTTC	CASSYRGQSITYEQYF
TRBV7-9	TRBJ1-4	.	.	TGTGCCAGCAGCCGGAAGGGGTTAACTAATGAAAAACTGTTTTTT	CASSRKGLTNEKLFF
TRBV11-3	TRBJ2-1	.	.	TGTGCCAGCAGCTTAGTTAGCTCCTACAATGAGCAGTTCTTC	CASSLVSSYNEQFF
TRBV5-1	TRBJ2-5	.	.	TGCGCCAGCAGCTTGTTGAGCGAGACCCAGTACTTC	CASSLLSETQYF
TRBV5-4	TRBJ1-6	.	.	TGTGCCAGCACCGAAAACCCTCCTTATAATTCACCCCTCCACTTT	CASTENPPYNSPLHF
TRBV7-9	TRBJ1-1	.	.	TGTGCCAGCAGCTTTGGGTGGAGGAACACTGAAGCTTTCTTT	CASSFGWRNTEAFF
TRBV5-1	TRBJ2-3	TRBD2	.	TGCGCCAGCAGGGGAGCGGGGGTGAACACAGATACGCAGTATTTT	CASRGAGVNTDTQYF
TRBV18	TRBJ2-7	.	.	TGTGCCAGCTCGGACTACCAATACGAGCAGTACTTC	CASSDYQYEQYF
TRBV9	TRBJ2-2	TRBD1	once	TGTGCCAGCAGCGTCACGACAGGGGTCCACACCGGGGAGCTGTTTTTT	CASSVTTGVHTGELFF
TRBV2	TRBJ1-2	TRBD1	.	TGTGCCAGCAGAGCCCCAGGGGGCGGCAAATATGGCTACACCTTC	CASRAPGGGKYGYTF